Described below is a single T cell receptor (beta chain) sequence and its context. Its antigen is still unknown. This entry is derived from a study of beta chain features in type 1 diabetes. Study-level points and caveats: A pattern of fewer insertions and more deletions at VDJ junctions was seen in type 1 diabetes patients. Compared to healthy donors, patients appeared to have naive, central memory and Treg TCRB repertoires that were more alike. For Type 1 diabetes patients, all four CD4+ subsets carried TCRB CDR3s that were moderately but significantly shorter.

Without exception, sorted populations had purity beyond 95%. Every isolated RNA sample was fully reverse transcribed, so sequencing captured expressed TCRB transcripts. Reads from naive, central memory and regulatory T cell samples averaged roughly 3.8 million. The protocol was immunoSEQ multiplex PCR, while the TCRdb copy is restricted to in-frame clones and leaves out a portion. The sample consists of over 200,000 clones, about 11% of them appearing once. The sequence derives from a man aged 30-40 years with type 1 diabetes. Sequenced sample: naive CD4+ T cells from blood.

CDR3 protein: CASSLWTGYLRQPQHF. CDR3 in DNA: TGTGCCAGCAGTCTGTGGACAGGGTACCTGCGGCAGCCCCAGCATTTT. This chain links TRBV27 with TRBJ1-5; 8 nucleotides align to TRBD1. CDR3 length: 16 amino acids. V shed 5 bases and J 7 bases; nucleotides not matched to a gene: 13. Germline CDR1 reads MNHEY; CDR2 reads SMNVEV (reference sequence).